The T cell receptor (beta chain) under discussion was sequenced for a study of T cell responses to AZD1222 COVID-19 vaccine (TCRdb year 2021). Describing the broader study: A total of 233 trial participants underwent TCR sequencing, of whom about 200 had received two doses of AZD1222 and approximately 26 had received two doses of the MenACWY control vaccine. Enrollment into the trials was organized by age into subgroups of 18-55, 56-69 and 70-plus years, and those subgroups contained 148, 28 and 57 TCR-sequenced participants, respectively. Results the study describes overall, beyond this receptor: Because no samples from the day 14 peak response were available, repertoires could be characterized only after the peak T cell response. The 56-69-year group was small, and its depth increase did not reach significance, likely because of low power. CD4 TCRs associated with the vaccine covered the entire spike protein, and the dominant responses were in regions 160-218 and 743-854. Spike-specific TCR breadth and depth rose significantly after two AZD1222 doses compared with day 0 and with MenACWY recipients. Participants were mostly white British and included more females than males, and it was suggested by the authors that clonal diversity may have been underestimated. Reportedly, close to half of the unique spike-specific TCRs recognized epitopes lying outside the regions that are mutated in the B.1.351 and B.1.1.7 variants. Conclusions about previously exposed vaccinees are limited, since just six or seven AZD1222 recipients were seropositive for SARS-CoV-2 at baseline.

The time point label, as the study defines it: baseline before first vaccination. Read against the paper, the sample's treatment or condition label means: meningococcal conjugate vaccine given as trial control. Vaccinee samples came from UK trials COV001 and COV002, including a single-blind randomized controlled phase 2/3 trial of AZD1222 (ChAdOx1 nCoV-19) in healthy adults. For TCRbeta chain sequencing, PBMC samples were collected from trial participants at day 0 and at day 28 after the second dose. The CDR3 regions of human TCRbeta chains were subjected to immunosequencing. The original methods were these. Repertoire TCRs were matched against a reference library of SARS-CoV-2-specific TCRs generated with the MIRA antigen-specificity platform. Breadth meant the fraction of unique TCRs that were SARS-CoV-2-associated, whereas depth meant the fraction of total T cells that were SARS-CoV-2-associated. Each spike-specific TCR was assigned to its reactive spike region and to a CD4 or CD8 class using the MIRA data. Log10-transformed breadth and depth values were compared by one-way ANOVA with Sidak's multiple comparisons tests. TCRdb carries this immuneACCESS record with in-frame sequences only. Its versions omit some clonotypes, under half of them owing to an unresolved V gene in the studies checked, with the rest unexplained. V and J calls and clone size are those listed in that table; D and trimming were worked out from the DNA. Counted in this sample were hundreds of thousands of clones; roughly 91% of them appeared once. The ten biggest clones cover 0.9% to 1.1% of the sample.

About this clone itself: The antigen it recognizes is unknown. Base qualities are missing; no much larger clone stands one base away.

The receptor was isolated from an adult in good health. The sample was peripheral blood, taken on day 0 of MenACWY control vaccination.

The CDR3 region has the sequence CASSPEITGEAFF. The DNA is as follows: TGTGCCAGCAGTCCTGAGATCACGGGTGAAGCTTTCTTT. The chain is encoded by TRBV28 joined to TRBJ1-1; the D segment cannot be called with confidence. The germline V gene yields MDHEN for CDR1 and SYDVKM for CDR2. V is reduced by 5 bases and J by 7 bases, leaving a spacing of 14 bases between them. Counted from cysteine to phenylalanine, this CDR3 has 13 amino acids. Kept here is only the CDR3 DNA, which spans 39 bases and is read in frame from base 1.